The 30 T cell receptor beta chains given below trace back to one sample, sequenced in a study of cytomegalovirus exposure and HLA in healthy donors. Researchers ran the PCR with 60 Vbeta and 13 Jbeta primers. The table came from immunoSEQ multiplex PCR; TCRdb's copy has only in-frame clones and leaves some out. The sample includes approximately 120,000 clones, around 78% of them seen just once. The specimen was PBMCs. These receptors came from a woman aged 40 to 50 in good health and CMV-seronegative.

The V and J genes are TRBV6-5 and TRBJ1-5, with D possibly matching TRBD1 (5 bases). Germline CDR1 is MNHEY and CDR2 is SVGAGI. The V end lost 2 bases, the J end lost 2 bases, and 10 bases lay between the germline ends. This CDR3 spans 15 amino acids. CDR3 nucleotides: TGTGCCAGCAGTTACGGGGGGGAGGGCAATCAGCCCCAGCATTTT. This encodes CASSYGGEGNQPQHF.

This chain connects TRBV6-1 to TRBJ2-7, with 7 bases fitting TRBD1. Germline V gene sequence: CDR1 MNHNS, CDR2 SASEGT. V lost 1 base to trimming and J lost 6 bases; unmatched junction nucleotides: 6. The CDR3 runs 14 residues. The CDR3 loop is CASSEEGAVTEQYF. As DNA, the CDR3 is TGTGCCAGCAGTGAAGAGGGGGCAGTTACCGAGCAGTACTTC.

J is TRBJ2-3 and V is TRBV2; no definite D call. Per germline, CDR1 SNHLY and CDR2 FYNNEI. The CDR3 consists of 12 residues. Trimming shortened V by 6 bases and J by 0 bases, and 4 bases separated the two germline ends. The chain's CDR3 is CASSPSTDTQYF. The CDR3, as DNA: TGTGCCAGCAGCCCGAGCACAGATACGCAGTATTTT.

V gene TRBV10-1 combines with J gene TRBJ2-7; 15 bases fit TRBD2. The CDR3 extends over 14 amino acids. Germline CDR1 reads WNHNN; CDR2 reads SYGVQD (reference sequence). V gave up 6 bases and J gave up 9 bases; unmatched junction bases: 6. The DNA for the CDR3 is TGCGCCAGCAGCGGCGGACTAGCGGGAGGGGTGCAGTACTTC. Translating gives CASSGGLAGGVQYF.

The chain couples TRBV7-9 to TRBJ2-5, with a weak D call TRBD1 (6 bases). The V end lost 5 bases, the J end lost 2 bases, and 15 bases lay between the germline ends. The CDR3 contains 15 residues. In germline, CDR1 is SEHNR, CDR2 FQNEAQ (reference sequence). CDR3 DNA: TGTGCCAGCAGCCTACACGACAGGAATCAAGAGACCCAGTACTTC. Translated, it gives CASSLHDRNQETQYF. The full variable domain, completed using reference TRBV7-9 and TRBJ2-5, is DTGVSQNPRHKITKRGQNVTFRCDPISEHNRLYWYRQTLGQGPEFLTYFQNEAQLEKSRLLSDRFSAERPKGSFSTLEIQRTEQGDSAMYLCASSLHDRNQETQYFGPGTRLLVL.

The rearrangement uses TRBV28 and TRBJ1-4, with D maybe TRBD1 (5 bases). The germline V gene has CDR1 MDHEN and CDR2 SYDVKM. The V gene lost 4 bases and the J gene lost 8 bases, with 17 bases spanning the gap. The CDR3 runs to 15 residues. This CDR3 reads CASSSRVTAREKLFF. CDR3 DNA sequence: TGTGCCAGCAGTTCCAGGGTCACGGCACGGGAAAAACTGTTTTTT.

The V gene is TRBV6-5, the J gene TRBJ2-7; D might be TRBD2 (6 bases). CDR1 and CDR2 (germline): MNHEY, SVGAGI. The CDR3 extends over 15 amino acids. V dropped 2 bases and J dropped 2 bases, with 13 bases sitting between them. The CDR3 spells CASSYAGSKAYEQYF. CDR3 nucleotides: TGTGCCAGCAGTTACGCCGGGAGTAAGGCCTACGAGCAGTACTTC.

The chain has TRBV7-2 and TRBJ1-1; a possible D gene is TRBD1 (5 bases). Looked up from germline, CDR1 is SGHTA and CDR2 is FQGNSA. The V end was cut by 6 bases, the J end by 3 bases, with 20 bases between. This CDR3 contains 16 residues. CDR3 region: CASSRNSPGYYTEAFF. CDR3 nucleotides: TGTGCCAGCAGTCGCAATTCCCCAGGGTACTACACTGAAGCTTTCTTT.

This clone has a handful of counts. The CDR3 sequence: CASSLVPVREQFF. CDR3 DNA sequence: TGTGCCAGCAGCTTAGTCCCGGTCCGTGAGCAGTTCTTC. The gene calls are TRBV7-8 and TRBJ2-1; D not certain. In germline, CDR1 is SGHVS, CDR2 FQNEAQ. Trimming stripped 1 base from V and 9 bases from J, with 10 bases between. CDR3 size: 13 residues.

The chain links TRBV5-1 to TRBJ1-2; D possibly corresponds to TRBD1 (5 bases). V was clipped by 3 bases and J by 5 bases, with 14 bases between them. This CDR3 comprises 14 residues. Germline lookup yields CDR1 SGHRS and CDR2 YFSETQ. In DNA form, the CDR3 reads TGCGCCAGCAGCTCCATTGACAGTCTATATGGCTACACCTTC. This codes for CASSSIDSLYGYTF.

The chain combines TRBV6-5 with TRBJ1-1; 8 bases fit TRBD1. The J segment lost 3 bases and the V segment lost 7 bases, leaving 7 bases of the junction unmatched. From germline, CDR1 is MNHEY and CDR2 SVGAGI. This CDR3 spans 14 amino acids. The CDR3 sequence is CASTPGGSDTEAFF. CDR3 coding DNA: TGTGCCAGCACCCCAGGGGGCTCTGACACTGAAGCTTTCTTT.

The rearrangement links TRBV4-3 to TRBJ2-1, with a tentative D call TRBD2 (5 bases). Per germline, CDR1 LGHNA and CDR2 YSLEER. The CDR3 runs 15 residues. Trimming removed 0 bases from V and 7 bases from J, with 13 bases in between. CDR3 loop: CASSQDGSGKNEQFF. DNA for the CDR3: TGCGCCAGCAGCCAAGACGGCAGCGGCAAAAATGAGCAGTTCTTC.

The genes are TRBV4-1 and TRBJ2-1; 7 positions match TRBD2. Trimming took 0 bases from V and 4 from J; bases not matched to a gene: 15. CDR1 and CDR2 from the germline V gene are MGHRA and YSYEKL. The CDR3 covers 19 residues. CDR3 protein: CASSQERTRPEAKYNEQFF. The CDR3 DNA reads TGCGCCAGCAGCCAAGAGAGGACTAGGCCAGAGGCCAAATACAATGAGCAGTTCTTC.

CDR3 nucleotide sequence: TGTGCCAGCAGCAACTCCCCAGGTAACACTGAAGCTTTCTTT. Translated, it gives CASSNSPGNTEAFF. This chain links TRBV13 with TRBJ1-1; D gene uncertain. Germline V gene sequence: CDR1 PRHDT, CDR2 FYEKMQ (reference sequence). The CDR3 length is 14 residues. V lost 5 bases and J 2 bases, leaving 12 bases between the germline ends.

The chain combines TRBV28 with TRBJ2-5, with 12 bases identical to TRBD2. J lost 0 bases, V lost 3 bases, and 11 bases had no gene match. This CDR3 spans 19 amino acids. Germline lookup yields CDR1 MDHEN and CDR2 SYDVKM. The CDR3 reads CASSFVWPSGRAHQETQYF. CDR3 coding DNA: TGTGCCAGCAGTTTCGTTTGGCCTAGCGGGAGGGCCCACCAAGAGACCCAGTACTTC.

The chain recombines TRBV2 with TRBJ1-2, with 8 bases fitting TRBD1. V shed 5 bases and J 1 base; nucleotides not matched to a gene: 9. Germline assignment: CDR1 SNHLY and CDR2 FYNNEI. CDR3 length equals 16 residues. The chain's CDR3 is CASSYINRGGNYGYTF. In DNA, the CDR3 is TGTGCCAGCAGTTACATAAACAGGGGGGGTAACTATGGCTACACCTTC. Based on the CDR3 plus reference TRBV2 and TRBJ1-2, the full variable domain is EPEVTQTPSHQVTQMGQEVILRCVPISNHLYFYWYRQILGQKVEFLVSFYNNEISEKSEIFDDQFSVERPDGSNFTLKIRSTKLEDSAMYFCASSYINRGGNYGYTFGSGTRLTVV.

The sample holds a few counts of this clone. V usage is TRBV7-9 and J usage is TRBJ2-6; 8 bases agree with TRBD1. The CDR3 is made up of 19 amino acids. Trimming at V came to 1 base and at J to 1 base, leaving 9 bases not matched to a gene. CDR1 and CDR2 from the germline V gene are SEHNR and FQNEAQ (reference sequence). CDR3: CASSLDIGQGLSGANVLTF. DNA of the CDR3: TGTGCCAGCAGCTTAGACATCGGACAGGGTTTATCTGGGGCCAACGTCCTGACTTTC.

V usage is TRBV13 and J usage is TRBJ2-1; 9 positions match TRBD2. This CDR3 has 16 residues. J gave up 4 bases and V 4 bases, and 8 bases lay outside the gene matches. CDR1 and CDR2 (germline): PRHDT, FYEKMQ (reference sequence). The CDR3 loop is CASSSRLADLYNEQFF. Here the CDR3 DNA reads TGTGCCAGCAGCTCTAGACTAGCGGACCTTTACAATGAGCAGTTCTTC.

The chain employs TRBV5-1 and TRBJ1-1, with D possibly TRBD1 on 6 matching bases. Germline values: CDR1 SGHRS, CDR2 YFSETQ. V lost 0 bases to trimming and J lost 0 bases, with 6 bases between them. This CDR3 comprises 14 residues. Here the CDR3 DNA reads TGCGCCAGCAGCTTGGACAGGGTGAACACTGAAGCTTTCTTT. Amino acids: CASSLDRVNTEAFF.

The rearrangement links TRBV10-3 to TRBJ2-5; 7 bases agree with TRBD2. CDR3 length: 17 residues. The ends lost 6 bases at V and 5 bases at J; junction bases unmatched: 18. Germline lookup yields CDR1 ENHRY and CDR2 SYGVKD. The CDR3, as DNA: TGTGCCATCAGCCCTATAGGCAGCGGGACGGGCGGGGAGACCCAGTACTTC. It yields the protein CAISPIGSGTGGETQYF.

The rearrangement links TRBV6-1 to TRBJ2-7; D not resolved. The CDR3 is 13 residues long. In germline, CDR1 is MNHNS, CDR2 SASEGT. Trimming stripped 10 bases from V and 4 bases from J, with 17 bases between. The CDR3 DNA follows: TGTGCCACCTTGCCCAGATCCGGGTACGAGCAGTACTTC. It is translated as CATLPRSGYEQYF.

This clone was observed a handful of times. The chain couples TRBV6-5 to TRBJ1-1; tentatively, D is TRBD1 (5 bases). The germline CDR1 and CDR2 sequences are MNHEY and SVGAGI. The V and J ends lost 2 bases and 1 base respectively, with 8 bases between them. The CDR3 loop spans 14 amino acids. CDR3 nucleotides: TGTGCCAGCAGTTACGGGGCCGGGAACACTGAAGCTTTCTTT. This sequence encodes CASSYGAGNTEAFF.

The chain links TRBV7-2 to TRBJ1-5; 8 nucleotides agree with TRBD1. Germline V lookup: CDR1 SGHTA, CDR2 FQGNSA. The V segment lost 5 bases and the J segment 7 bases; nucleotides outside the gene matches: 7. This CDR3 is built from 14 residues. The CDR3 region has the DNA TGTGCCAGCAGCACCAGGACAGGGCACCAGCCCCAGCATTTT. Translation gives CASSTRTGHQPQHF.

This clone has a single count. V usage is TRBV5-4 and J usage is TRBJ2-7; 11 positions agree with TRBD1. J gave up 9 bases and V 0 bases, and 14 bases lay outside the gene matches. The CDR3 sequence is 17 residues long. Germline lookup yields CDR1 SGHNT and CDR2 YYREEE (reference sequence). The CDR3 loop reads CASSLEFPGQGVAGQYF. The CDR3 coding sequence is TGTGCCAGCAGCTTGGAATTCCCGGGACAGGGGGTCGCGGGGCAGTACTTC.

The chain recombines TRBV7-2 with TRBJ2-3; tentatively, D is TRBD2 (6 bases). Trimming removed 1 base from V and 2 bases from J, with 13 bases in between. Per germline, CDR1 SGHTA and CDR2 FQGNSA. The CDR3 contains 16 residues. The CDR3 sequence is CASSLGGAGLTDTQYF. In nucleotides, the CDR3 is TGTGCCAGCAGCTTAGGAGGGGCGGGACTCACAGATACGCAGTATTTT.

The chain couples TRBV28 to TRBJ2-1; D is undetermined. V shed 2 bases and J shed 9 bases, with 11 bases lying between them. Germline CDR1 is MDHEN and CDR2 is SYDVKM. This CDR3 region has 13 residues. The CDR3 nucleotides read TGTGCCAGCAGTTTAACTCAGGTAACTGAGCAGTTCTTC. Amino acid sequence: CASSLTQVTEQFF.

CDR3 nucleotide sequence: TGTGCCAGCACCGTACAGGGGGGAGGGCAAGAGACCCAGTACTTC. It translates to CASTVQGGGQETQYF. The chain couples TRBV28 to TRBJ2-5, with D perhaps TRBD1 (8 bases). From germline, CDR1 is MDHEN and CDR2 SYDVKM. This CDR3 has 15 amino acids. V lost 7 bases, J lost 2 bases, and 17 bases lay in between.

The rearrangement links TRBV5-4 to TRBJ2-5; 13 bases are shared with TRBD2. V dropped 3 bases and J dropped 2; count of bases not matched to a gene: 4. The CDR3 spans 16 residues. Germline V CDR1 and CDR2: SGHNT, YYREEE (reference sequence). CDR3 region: CASSWGLAGIQETQYF. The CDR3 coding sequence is TGTGCCAGCAGCTGGGGACTAGCGGGAATTCAAGAGACCCAGTACTTC.

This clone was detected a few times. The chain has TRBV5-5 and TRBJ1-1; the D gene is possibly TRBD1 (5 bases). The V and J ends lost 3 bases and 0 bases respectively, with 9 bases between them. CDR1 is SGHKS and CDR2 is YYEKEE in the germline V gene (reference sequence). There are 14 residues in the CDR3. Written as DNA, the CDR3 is TGTGCCAGCAGCTCCCTGACAGTGAACACTGAAGCTTTCTTT. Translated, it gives CASSSLTVNTEAFF.

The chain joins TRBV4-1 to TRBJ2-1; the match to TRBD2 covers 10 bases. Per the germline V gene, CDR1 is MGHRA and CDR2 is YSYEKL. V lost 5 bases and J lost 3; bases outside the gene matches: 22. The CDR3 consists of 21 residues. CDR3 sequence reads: CASSFHLPTSGRTFSYNEQFF. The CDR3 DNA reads TGCGCCAGCAGCTTCCACCTACCGACTAGCGGGCGAACCTTCAGCTACAATGAGCAGTTCTTC.